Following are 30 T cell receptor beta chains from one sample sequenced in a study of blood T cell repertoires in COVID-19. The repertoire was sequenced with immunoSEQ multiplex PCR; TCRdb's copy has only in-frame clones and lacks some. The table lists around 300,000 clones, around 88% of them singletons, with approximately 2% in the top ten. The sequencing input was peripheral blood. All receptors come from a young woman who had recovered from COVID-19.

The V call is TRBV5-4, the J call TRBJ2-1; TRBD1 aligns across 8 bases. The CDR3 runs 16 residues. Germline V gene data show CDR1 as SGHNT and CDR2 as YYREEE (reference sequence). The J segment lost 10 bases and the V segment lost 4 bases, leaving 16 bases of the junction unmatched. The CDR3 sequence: CASSHPGGTGVSEQFF. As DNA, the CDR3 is TGTGCCAGCAGCCATCCAGGGGGGACAGGCGTCTCGGAGCAGTTCTTC.

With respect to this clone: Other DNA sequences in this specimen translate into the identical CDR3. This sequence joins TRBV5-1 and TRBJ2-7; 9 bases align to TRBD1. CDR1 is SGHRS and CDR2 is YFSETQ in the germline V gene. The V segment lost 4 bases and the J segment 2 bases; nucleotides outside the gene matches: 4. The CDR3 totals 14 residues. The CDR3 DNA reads TGCGCCAGCAGCCCGGGACAGGGACCCTACGAGCAGTACTTC. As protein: CASSPGQGPYEQYF. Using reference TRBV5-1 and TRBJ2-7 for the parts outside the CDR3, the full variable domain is KAGVTQTPRYLIKTRGQQVTLSCSPISGHRSVSWYQQTPGQGLQFLFEYFSETQRNKGNFPGRFSGRQFSNSRSEMNVSTLELGDSALYLCASSPGQGPYEQYFGPGTRLTVT.

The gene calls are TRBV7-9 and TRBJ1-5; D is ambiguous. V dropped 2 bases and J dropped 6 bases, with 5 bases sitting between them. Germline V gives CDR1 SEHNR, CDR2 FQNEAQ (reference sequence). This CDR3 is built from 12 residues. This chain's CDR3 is CASSLFSQPQHF. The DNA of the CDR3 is TGTGCCAGCAGCTTATTTAGTCAGCCCCAGCATTTT.

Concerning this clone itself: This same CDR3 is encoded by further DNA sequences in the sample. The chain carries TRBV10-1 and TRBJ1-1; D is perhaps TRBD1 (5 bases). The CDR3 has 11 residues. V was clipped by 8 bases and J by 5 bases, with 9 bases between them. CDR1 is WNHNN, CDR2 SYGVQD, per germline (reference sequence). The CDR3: CASSRGTEAFF. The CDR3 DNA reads TGCGCCAGCTCACGGGGGACTGAAGCTTTCTTT.

The CDR3 region is CASSFLDSSTGELFF. The CDR3, as DNA: TGTGCCAGCAGTTTTTTGGACAGCAGCACCGGGGAGCTGTTTTTT. V and J are TRBV27 and TRBJ2-2, with D maybe TRBD1 (6 bases). This CDR3 region has 15 residues. Germline assignment: CDR1 MNHEY and CDR2 SMNVEV (reference sequence). V was clipped by 3 bases and J by 4 bases, with 12 bases between them.

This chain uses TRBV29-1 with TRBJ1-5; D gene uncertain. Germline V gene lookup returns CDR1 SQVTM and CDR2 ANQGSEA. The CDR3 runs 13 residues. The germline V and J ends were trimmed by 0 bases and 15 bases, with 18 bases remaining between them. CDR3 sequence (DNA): TGCAGCGTTGAAGACCCTCGACTGGCGGTAAGGCATTTT. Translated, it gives CSVEDPRLAVRHF.

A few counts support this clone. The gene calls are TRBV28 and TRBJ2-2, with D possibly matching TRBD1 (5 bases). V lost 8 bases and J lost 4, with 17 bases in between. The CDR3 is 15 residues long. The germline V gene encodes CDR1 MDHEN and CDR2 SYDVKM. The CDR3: CASGGQQVLTGELFF. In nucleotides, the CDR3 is TGTGCCAGCGGCGGACAACAGGTTCTCACCGGGGAGCTGTTTTTT.

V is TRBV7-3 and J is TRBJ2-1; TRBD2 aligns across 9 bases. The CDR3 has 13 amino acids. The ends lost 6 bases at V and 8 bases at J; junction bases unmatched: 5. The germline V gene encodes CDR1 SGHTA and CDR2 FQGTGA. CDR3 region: CASSGTSTDEQFF. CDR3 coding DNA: TGTGCCAGCAGTGGGACTAGCACCGATGAGCAGTTCTTC.

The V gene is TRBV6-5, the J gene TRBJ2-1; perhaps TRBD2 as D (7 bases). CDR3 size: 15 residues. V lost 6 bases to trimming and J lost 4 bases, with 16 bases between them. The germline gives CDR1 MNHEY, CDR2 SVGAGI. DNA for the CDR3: TGTGCCAGCAGCCCCTGGGGGGGCTCATACAATGAGCAGTTCTTC. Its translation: CASSPWGGSYNEQFF.

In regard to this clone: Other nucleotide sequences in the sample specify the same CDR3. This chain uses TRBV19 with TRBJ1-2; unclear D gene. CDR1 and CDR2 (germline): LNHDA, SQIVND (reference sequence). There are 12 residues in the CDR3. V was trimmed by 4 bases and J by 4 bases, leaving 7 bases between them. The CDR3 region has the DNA TGTGCCAGTAGTACCCGCAGCTATGGCTACACCTTC. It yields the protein CASSTRSYGYTF.

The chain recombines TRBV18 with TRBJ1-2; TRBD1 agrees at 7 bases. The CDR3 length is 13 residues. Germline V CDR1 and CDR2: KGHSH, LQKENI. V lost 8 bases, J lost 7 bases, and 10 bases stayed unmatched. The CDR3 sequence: CASGPQGKGGYTF. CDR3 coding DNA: TGTGCCAGCGGTCCACAGGGGAAGGGTGGCTACACCTTC.

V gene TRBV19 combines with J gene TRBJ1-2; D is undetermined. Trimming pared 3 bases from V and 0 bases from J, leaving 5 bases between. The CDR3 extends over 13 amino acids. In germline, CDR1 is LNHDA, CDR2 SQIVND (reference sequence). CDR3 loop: CASSIESNYGYTF. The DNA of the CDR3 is TGTGCCAGTAGTATCGAGTCTAACTATGGCTACACCTTC.

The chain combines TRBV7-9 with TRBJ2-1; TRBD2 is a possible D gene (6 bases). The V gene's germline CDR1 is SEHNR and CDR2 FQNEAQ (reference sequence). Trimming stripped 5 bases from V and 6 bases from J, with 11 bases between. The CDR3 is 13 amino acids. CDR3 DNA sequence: TGTGCCAGCAGCGAAGATAGCGGCAATGAGCAGTTCTTC. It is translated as CASSEDSGNEQFF.

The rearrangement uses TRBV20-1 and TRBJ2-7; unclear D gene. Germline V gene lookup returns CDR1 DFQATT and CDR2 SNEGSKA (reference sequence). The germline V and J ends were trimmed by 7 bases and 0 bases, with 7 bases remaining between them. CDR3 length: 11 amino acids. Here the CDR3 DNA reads TGCAGTGTAAAACTCTCCTACGAGCAGTACTTC. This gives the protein CSVKLSYEQYF.

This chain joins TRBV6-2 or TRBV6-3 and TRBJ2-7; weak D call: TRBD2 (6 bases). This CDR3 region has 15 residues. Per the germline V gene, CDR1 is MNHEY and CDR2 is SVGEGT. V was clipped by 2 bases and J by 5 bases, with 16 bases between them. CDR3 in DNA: TGTGCCAGCAGTTACGGGACTTTAGGCCGGGACGAGCAGTACTTC. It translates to CASSYGTLGRDEQYF.

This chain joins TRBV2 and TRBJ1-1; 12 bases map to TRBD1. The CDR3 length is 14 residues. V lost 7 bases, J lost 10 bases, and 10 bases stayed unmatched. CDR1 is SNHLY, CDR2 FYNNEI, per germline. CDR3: CASIPGQGAWGAFF. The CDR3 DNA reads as TGTGCCAGCATCCCGGGACAGGGGGCTTGGGGAGCTTTCTTT.

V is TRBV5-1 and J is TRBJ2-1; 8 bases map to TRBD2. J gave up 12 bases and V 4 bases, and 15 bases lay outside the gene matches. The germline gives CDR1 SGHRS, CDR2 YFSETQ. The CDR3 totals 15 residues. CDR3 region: CASSLSGDPLAGQFF. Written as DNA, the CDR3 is TGCGCCAGCAGCCTTAGCGGGGACCCCCTTGCCGGGCAGTTCTTC.

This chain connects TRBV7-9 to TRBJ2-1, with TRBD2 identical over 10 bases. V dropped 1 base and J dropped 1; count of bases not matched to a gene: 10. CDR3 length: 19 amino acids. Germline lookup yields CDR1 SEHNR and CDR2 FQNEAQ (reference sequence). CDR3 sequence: CASSLVRAGGPISYNEQFF. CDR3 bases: TGTGCCAGCAGCTTAGTACGAGCGGGAGGGCCGATTTCCTACAATGAGCAGTTCTTC.

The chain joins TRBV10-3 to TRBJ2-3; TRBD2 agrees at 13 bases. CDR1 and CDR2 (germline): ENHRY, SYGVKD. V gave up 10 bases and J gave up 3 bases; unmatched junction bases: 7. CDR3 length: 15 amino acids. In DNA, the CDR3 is TGTGCCACGGGACTAGCGGGATCAGATACAGATACGCAGTATTTT. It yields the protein CATGLAGSDTDTQYF.

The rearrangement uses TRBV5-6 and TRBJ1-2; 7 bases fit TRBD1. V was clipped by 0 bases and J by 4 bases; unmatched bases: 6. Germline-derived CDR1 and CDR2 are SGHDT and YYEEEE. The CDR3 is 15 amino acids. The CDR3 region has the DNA TGTGCCAGCAGCTTGGCCGGAGGGGGCGCCTATGGCTACACCTTC. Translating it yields CASSLAGGGAYGYTF.

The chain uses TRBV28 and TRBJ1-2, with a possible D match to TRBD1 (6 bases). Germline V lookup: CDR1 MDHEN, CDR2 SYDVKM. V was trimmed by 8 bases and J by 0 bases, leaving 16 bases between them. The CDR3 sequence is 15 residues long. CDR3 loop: CASHPPGTPNYGYTF. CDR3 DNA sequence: TGTGCCAGCCACCCCCCCGGGACACCTAACTATGGCTACACCTTC.

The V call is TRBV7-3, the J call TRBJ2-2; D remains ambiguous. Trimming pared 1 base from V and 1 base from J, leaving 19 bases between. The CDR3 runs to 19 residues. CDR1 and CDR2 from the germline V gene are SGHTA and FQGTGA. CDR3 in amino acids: CASSLSFGGRLGNTGELFF. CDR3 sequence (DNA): TGTGCCAGCAGCTTAAGTTTCGGCGGAAGGCTGGGGAACACCGGGGAGCTGTTTTTT. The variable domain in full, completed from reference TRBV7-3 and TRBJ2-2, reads GAGVSQTPSNKVTEKGKYVELRCDPISGHTALYWYRQSLGQGPEFLIYFQGTGAADDSGLPNDRFFAVRPEGSVSTLKIQRTERGDSAVYLCASSLSFGGRLGNTGELFFGEGSRLTVL.

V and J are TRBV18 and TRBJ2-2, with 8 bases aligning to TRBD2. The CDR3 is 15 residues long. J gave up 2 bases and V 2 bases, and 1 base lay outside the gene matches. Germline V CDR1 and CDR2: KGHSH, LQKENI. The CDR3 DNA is TGTGCCAGCTCACCAACTAGCGGAAACACCGGGGAGCTGTTTTTT. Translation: CASSPTSGNTGELFF.

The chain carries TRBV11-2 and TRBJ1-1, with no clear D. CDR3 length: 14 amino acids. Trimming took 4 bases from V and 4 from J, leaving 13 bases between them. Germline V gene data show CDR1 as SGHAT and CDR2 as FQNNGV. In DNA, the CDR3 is TGTGCCAGCAGCTCAGTGGAGCGGAGCACTGAAGCTTTCTTT. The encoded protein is CASSSVERSTEAFF.

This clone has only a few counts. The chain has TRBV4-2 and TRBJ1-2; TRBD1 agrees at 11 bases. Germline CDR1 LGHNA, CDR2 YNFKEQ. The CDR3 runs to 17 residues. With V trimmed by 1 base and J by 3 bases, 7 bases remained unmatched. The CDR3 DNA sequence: TGTGCCAGCAGCCAAGTCTCGGCGGGACAGGGGGACTATGGCTACACCTTC. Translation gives CASSQVSAGQGDYGYTF.

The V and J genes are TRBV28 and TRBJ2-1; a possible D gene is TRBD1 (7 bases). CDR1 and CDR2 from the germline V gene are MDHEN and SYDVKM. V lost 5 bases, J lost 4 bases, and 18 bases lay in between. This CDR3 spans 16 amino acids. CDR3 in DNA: TGTGCCAGCAGTGTATCACAGGGGACTTATTACAATGAGCAGTTCTTC. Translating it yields CASSVSQGTYYNEQFF.

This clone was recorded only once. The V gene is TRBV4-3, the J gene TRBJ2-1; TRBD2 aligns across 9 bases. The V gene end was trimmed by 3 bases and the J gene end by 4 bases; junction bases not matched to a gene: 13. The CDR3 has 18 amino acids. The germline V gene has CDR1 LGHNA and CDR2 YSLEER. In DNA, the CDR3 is TGCGCCAGCAGCCAGGAAATTGGTATAGCGGGAGTGTACAATGAGCAGTTCTTC. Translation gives CASSQEIGIAGVYNEQFF.

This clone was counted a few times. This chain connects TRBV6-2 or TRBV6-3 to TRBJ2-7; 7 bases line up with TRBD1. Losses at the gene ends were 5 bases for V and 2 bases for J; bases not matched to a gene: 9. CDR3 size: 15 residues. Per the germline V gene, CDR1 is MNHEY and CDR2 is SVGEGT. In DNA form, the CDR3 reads TGTGCCAGCAGTGCCTCCGGGACAGTACCCTACGAGCAGTACTTC. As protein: CASSASGTVPYEQYF.

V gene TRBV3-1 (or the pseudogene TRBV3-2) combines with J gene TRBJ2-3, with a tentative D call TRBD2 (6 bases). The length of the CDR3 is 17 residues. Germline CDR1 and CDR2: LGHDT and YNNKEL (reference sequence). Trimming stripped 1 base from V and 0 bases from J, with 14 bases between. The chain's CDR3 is CASSQVWGGLSTDTQYF. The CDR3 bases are TGTGCCAGCAGCCAAGTGTGGGGAGGCTTGAGCACAGATACGCAGTATTTT.

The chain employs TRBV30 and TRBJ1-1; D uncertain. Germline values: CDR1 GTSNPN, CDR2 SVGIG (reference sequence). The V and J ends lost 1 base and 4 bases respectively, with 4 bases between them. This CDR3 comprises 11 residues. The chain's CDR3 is CAWSALTEAFF. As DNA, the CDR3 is TGTGCCTGGAGTGCCCTCACTGAAGCTTTCTTT.